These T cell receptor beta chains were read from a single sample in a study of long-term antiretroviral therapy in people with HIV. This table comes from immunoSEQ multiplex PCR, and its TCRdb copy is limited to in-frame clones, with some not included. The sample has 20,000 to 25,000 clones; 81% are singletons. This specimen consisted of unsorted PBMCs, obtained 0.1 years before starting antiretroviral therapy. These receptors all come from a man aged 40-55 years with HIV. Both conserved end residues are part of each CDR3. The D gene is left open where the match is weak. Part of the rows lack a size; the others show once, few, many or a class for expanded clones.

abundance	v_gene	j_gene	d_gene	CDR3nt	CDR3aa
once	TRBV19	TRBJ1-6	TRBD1	TGTGCCAGTAGTGTCTCGGGACAGGACGATTCACCCCTCCACTTT	CASSVSGQDDSPLHF
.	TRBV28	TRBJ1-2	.	TGTGCCAGCAAGATAAGGGGGGGCCCTGGCTACACCTTC	CASKIRGGPGYTF
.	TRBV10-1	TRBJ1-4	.	TGCGCCAGCACTATAGCGGTCCGGGGTCAAGAAAAACTGTTTTTT	CASTIAVRGQEKLFF
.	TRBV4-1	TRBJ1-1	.	TGCGCCAGCAGCCAAGATCGGACACGGGGAGCTTTCTTT	CASSQDRTRGAFF
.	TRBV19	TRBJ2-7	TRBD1	TGTGCCAGTAGTGTAACCGGGACAGACAACGAGCAGTACTTC	CASSVTGTDNEQYF
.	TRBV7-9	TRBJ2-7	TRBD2	TGTGCCAGCAGCTTTTCCAGCGGGAGCGACGAGCAGTACTTC	CASSFSSGSDEQYF
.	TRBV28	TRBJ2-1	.	TGTGCCAGCAGTCCCACCGGATCTCGGGACAATGAGCAGTTCTTC	CASSPTGSRDNEQFF
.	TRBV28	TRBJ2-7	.	TGTGCCAGCAGTTTTCAGTCCGGAGGACCCTACGAGCAGTACTTC	CASSFQSGGPYEQYF
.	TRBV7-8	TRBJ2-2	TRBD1	TGTGCCAGCAGCCCAAAAACAGGGGCCACCGGGGAGCTGTTTTTT	CASSPKTGATGELFF
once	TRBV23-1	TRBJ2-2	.	TGCGCCAGCAGTCCCCCAGGGATCGGGGAGCTGTTTTTT	CASSPPGIGELFF
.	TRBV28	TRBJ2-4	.	TGTGCCAGCAGTCCTCTCGGCAGGGCAAACATTCAGTACTTC	CASSPLGRANIQYF
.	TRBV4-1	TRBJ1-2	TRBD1	TGCGCCAGCAGCCTGGGACAGGGCTATGGCTACACCTTC	CASSLGQGYGYTF
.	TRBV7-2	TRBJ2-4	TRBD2	TGTGCCAGCAGCTTGGGTAGGACTAGCGGGGGTAACATTCAGTACTTC	CASSLGRTSGGNIQYF
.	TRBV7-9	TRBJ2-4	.	TGTGCCACTATCACTTATGTGGCAGACGCCAAAAACATTCAGTACTTC	CATITYVADAKNIQYF
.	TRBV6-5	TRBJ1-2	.	TGTGCCAGCAGTTATGGGGGGGGTGGCTACACCTTC	CASSYGGGGYTF
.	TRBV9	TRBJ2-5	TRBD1	TGTGCCAGCAGCGTAGGGGACAGGGCAGGAGAGACCCAGTACTTC	CASSVGDRAGETQYF
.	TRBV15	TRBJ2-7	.	TGTGCCACCAGCAGAGATAGATACCGAGGCGAGCAGTACTTC	CATSRDRYRGEQYF
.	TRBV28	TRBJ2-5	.	TGTGCCAGCAGCCCTAACTGGGAAAGAGGGACCCAGTACTTC	CASSPNWERGTQYF
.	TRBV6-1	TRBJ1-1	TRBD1	TGTGCCAGCAGTGAATTGGGCAGGGGGCCGCGCACTGAAGCTTTCTTT	CASSELGRGPRTEAFF
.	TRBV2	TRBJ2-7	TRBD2	TGTGCCAGAAGTGGACTAGCGGGAGGGGGGGGATACGAGCAGTACTTC	CARSGLAGGGGYEQYF
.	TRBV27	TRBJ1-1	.	TGTGCCAGCAGTGCGGGGCTCAGGAACACTGAAGCTTTCTTT	CASSAGLRNTEAFF
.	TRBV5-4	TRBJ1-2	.	TGTGCCAGCAGCTTTCAGGGGAACTATGGCTACACCTTC	CASSFQGNYGYTF
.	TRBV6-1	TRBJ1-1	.	TGTGCCAGCAGTGAAAAAGAAGTTAGTAGAGCTTTCTTT	CASSEKEVSRAFF
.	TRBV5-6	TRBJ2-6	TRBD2	TGTGCCAGCAGCATCGGACTAGCCGGGGGGGCTGGGGCCAACGTCCTGACTTTC	CASSIGLAGGAGANVLTF
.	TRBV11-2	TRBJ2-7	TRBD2	TGTGCCAGCAGCTCAGGGAGGGCCTACGAGCAGTACTTC	CASSSGRAYEQYF
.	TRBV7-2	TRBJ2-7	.	TGTGCCAGCAGCTTATCCGGGACGGTGTCCTACGAGCAGTACTTC	CASSLSGTVSYEQYF
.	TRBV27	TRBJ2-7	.	TGTGCCAGCAGTTTAGCAGGGTACGAGCAGTACTTC	CASSLAGYEQYF
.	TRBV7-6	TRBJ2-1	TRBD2	TGTGCCAGCAGCGTAGCGGGGAGGGGCTACAATGAGCAGTTCTTC	CASSVAGRGYNEQFF
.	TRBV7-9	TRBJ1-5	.	TGTGCCAGCAGCTTGGGGGGGAGGAATCAGCCCCAGCATTTT	CASSLGGRNQPQHF
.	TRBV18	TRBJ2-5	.	TGTGCCAGCTCACCAGGATGGGCACGTGGAGAGACCCAGTACTTC	CASSPGWARGETQYF
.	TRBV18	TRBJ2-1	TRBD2	TGTGCCAGCTCACCCGCTCGACAGGGCGGGGGGGATGAGCAGTTCTTC	CASSPARQGGGDEQFF
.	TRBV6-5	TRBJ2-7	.	TGTGCCAGCAGTTCCATGTACGAGCAGTACTTC	CASSSMYEQYF
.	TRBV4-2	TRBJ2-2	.	TGTGCCAGCAGCCCTCAATTGGGTAACACCGGGGAGCTGTTTTTT	CASSPQLGNTGELFF
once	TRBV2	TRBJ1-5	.	TGTGCCAGCAGTGAGCTCAGTTCGGATCAGCCCCAGCATTTT	CASSELSSDQPQHF
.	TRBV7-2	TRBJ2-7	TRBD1	TGTGCCAGCAGCTTTGTCGACAGGGGGCTCAAAGAAACCTACGAGCAGTACTTC	CASSFVDRGLKETYEQYF
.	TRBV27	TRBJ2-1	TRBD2	TGTGCCAGCAGTGCCGGGACTAGCGTATACAATGAGCAGTTCTTC	CASSAGTSVYNEQFF
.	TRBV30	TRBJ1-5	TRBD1	TGTGCCTGGGAGAAACAGGGGGCAAGTAATCAGCCCCAGCATTTT	CAWEKQGASNQPQHF